These 32 T cell receptor beta chains share one sample of origin, sequenced in a study of T cell changes during pregnancy in multiple sclerosis. Clones were sequenced by immunoSEQ multiplex PCR, and TCRdb holds only the in-frame ones, with some missing. The sample includes 35,000 to 50,000 clones, roughly 91% of them seen just once. The sequenced sample was PBMCs (not recorded whether the cells were cultured). The receptors here all came from a female donor with multiple sclerosis, enrolled in a pregnancy study.

Comment on this clone: This specimen includes other DNA sequences encoding the same CDR3. This rearrangement joins TRBV5-1 to TRBJ1-1, with 7 bases matching TRBD1. J was trimmed by 1 base and V by 3 bases; bases with no gene match: 3. This CDR3 contains 14 residues. Germline CDR1 and CDR2: SGHRS and YFSETQ. CDR3 DNA: TGCGCCAGCAGCTCGGGACAGCCGAACACTGAAGCTTTCTTT. It yields the protein CASSSGQPNTEAFF.

CDR3 residues: CASSLDGGGNQPQHF. The CDR3 DNA is TGTGCCAGCAGCTTAGATGGGGGCGGAAATCAGCCCCAGCATTTT. This chain uses TRBV7-2 with TRBJ1-5, with D maybe TRBD1 (6 bases). Per the germline V gene, CDR1 is SGHTA and CDR2 is FQGNSA. The ends were cut back, 1 base at V and 4 bases at J, with 11 bases in the middle. The CDR3 spans 15 residues.

The chain employs TRBV9 and TRBJ2-3; TRBD2 matches 8 bases. Germline V lookup: CDR1 SGDLS, CDR2 YYNGEE. CDR3 length equals 17 residues. The V and J ends lost 2 bases and 11 bases, in that order; junction bases with no gene match: 19. The CDR3 is CASSVSGAGGLGVRQYF. The CDR3 nucleotides are TGTGCCAGCAGCGTTTCCGGCGCGGGAGGATTGGGGGTTAGGCAGTATTTT.

The chain links TRBV6-6 to TRBJ2-1; TRBD2 might be the D (6 bases). CDR1 and CDR2 (germline): MNHNY, SVGAGI (reference sequence). This CDR3 has 14 residues. V gave up 6 bases and J gave up 7 bases, with 16 bases separating them. The CDR3: CASSRTGVVNEQFF. DNA of the CDR3: TGTGCCAGCAGCCGCACGGGGGTGGTGAATGAGCAGTTCTTC.

This clone was counted only a few times. This chain uses TRBV9 with TRBJ1-5, with D unresolved. Germline values: CDR1 SGDLS, CDR2 YYNGEE. The CDR3 is 13 residues long. Trimming removed 2 bases at V and 1 base at J, with 4 bases between. In DNA, the CDR3 is TGTGCCAGCAGCGTGCGGAGCAATCAGCCCCAGCATTTT. Its translation is CASSVRSNQPQHF.

J is TRBJ2-1 and V is TRBV6-5; TRBD2 agrees at 7 bases. This CDR3 contains 12 residues. Trimming took 8 bases from V and 5 from J; bases not matched to a gene: 3. CDR1 is MNHEY, CDR2 SVGAGI, per germline. The CDR3 loop is CASGDYNNEQFF. For the CDR3, the DNA is TGTGCCAGCGGGGACTACAACAATGAGCAGTTCTTC.

This chain connects TRBV2 to TRBJ1-6, with TRBD1 matching over 7 bases. The junction had 10 bases not matched to a gene; V was cut back by 10 bases and J by 7 bases. The CDR3 has 14 amino acids. In germline, CDR1 is SNHLY, CDR2 FYNNEI. CDR3 amino acids: CATPAGTENSPLHF. Here the CDR3 DNA reads TGTGCCACCCCGGCTGGGACAGAGAATTCACCCCTCCACTTT.

The chain has TRBV5-1 and TRBJ2-7; 10 nucleotides align to TRBD1. The trim removed 5 bases at V and 2 bases at J, leaving 10 bases unmatched. Looked up from germline, CDR1 is SGHRS and CDR2 is YFSETQ. This CDR3 spans 16 amino acids. The CDR3 sequence is CASRSTIGTGAYEQYF. CDR3 DNA: TGCGCCAGCAGATCGACAATTGGGACAGGGGCCTACGAGCAGTACTTC.

The genes are TRBV19 and TRBJ2-7, with D perhaps matching TRBD2 (6 bases). Germline V gene sequence: CDR1 LNHDA, CDR2 SQIVND (reference sequence). V dropped 3 bases and J dropped 4 bases, with 7 bases sitting between them. The CDR3 length is 12 residues. CDR3 protein: CASSMEGYEQYF. The CDR3 nucleotides are TGTGCCAGTAGTATGGAGGGTTACGAGCAGTACTTC.

V usage is TRBV27 and J usage is TRBJ2-3, with 11 nucleotides matching TRBD2. The V and J ends lost 7 bases and 4 bases, in that order; junction bases with no gene match: 7. In germline, CDR1 is MNHEY, CDR2 SMNVEV (reference sequence). The CDR3 totals 15 residues. This CDR3 is CASTLLAGVADTQYF. Here the CDR3 DNA reads TGTGCCAGCACCCTACTAGCGGGAGTGGCAGATACGCAGTATTTT.

The rearrangement links TRBV2 to TRBJ2-1, with 9 positions matching TRBD2. This CDR3 comprises 16 residues. The V gene end was trimmed by 4 bases and the J gene end by 2 bases; junction bases not matched to a gene: 6. Germline V CDR1 and CDR2: SNHLY, FYNNEI. The CDR3 bases are TGTGCCAGCAGTGTAGGGCTAGCGGGACCCTACAATGAGCAGTTCTTC. It translates to CASSVGLAGPYNEQFF.

The rearrangement joins TRBV12-5 to TRBJ2-5; possibly TRBD2 for D (6 bases). V was shortened by 0 bases and J by 5 bases, with 10 bases between the two germline ends. Looked up from germline, CDR1 is LGHNT and CDR2 is FRNRAP. The CDR3 covers 14 residues. CDR3 DNA sequence: TGTGCTAGTGGTTTGGTAGGAGGGCTGGAGACCCAGTACTTC. It yields the protein CASGLVGGLETQYF.

This chain uses TRBV6-5 with TRBJ2-5; 10 bases match TRBD1. Per germline, CDR1 MNHEY and CDR2 SVGAGI. There are 14 residues in the CDR3. The V gene end was trimmed by 4 bases and the J gene end by 4 bases; junction bases not matched to a gene: 3. The CDR3 spells CASSLWTGGETQYF. The DNA for the CDR3 is TGTGCCAGCAGTTTATGGACAGGGGGAGAGACCCAGTACTTC.

The genes are TRBV13 and TRBJ2-3, with D possibly TRBD1 on 6 matching bases. The CDR3 contains 17 residues. Trimming removed 5 bases at V and 5 bases at J, with 23 bases between. CDR1 and CDR2 (germline): PRHDT, FYEKMQ (reference sequence). The CDR3 sequence is CASSANLDRPRGDTQYF. The CDR3 DNA reads TGTGCCAGCAGCGCAAACTTAGACAGGCCCCGAGGAGATACGCAGTATTTT. The full variable domain, rest sourced from reference TRBV13 and TRBJ2-3, is AAGVIQSPRHLIKEKRETATLKCYPIPRHDTVYWYQQGPGQDPQFLISFYEKMQSDKGSIPDRFSAQQFSDYHSELNMSSLELGDSALYFCASSANLDRPRGDTQYFGPGTRLTVL.

This sequence joins TRBV19 and TRBJ1-2, with D uncertain. Germline V CDR1 and CDR2: LNHDA, SQIVND (reference sequence). The length of the CDR3 is 15 residues. V lost 1 base, J lost 2 bases, and 11 bases lay in between. The CDR3 here is CASSIVHSVNYGYTF. DNA of the CDR3: TGTGCCAGTAGTATAGTTCACTCGGTAAACTATGGCTACACCTTC. Variable domain in full (rest from reference TRBV19 and TRBJ1-2): DGGITQSPKYLFRKEGQNVTLSCEQNLNHDAMYWYRQDPGQGLRLIYYSQIVNDFQKGDIAEGYSVSREKKESFPLTVTSAQKNPTAFYLCASSIVHSVNYGYTFGSGTRLTVV.

The gene calls are TRBV7-6 and TRBJ1-2, with D maybe TRBD1 (6 bases). Trimming pared 5 bases from V and 6 bases from J, leaving 16 bases between. This CDR3 has 14 amino acids. The germline CDR1 and CDR2 sequences are SGHVS and FNYEAQ. In nucleotides, the CDR3 is TGTGCCAGCAGCCCCCCGGAAGGGGGGGATGGCTACACCTTC. It yields the protein CASSPPEGGDGYTF.

This chain uses TRBV7-2 with TRBJ1-1, with D unresolved. The germline CDR1 and CDR2 sequences are SGHTA and FQGNSA. The CDR3 extends over 14 amino acids. The ends were cut back, 1 base at V and 0 bases at J, with 6 bases in the middle. The CDR3 spells CASSLGSMNTEAFF. The CDR3 coding sequence is TGTGCCAGCAGCTTAGGGTCAATGAACACTGAAGCTTTCTTT.

The chain joins TRBV7-3 to TRBJ2-3, with 10 bases identical to TRBD2. Unmatched junction bases numbered 15, after V lost 7 bases and J lost 5 bases. CDR1 is SGHTA and CDR2 is FQGTGA in the germline V gene. The CDR3 is made up of 17 amino acids. DNA of the CDR3: TGTGCCAGCACCCTCCTACCCTCGGGACTAGCGAAAGATACGCAGTATTTT. This translates into CASTLLPSGLAKDTQYF.

This chain joins TRBV18 and TRBJ1-1; possible D gene TRBD1, 5 bases. This CDR3 region has 13 residues. V was clipped by 6 bases and J by 1 base, with 9 bases between them. Germline V gene lookup returns CDR1 KGHSH and CDR2 LQKENI. CDR3 nucleotide sequence: TGTGCCAGCTCGGTCAGGGAGAACACTGAAGCTTTCTTT. This sequence encodes CASSVRENTEAFF.

This CDR3 is CAISDTSGSYNEQFF. Written as DNA, the CDR3 is TGTGCCATCAGTGACACTAGCGGCTCCTACAATGAGCAGTTCTTC. This chain joins TRBV10-3 and TRBJ2-1; 8 bases are shared with TRBD2. The CDR3 sequence is 15 residues long. Germline lookup yields CDR1 ENHRY and CDR2 SYGVKD. J gave up 0 bases and V 3 bases, and 1 base lay outside the gene matches.

J is TRBJ1-5 and V is TRBV29-1, with 9 bases matching TRBD1. The trim removed 7 bases at V and 1 base at J, leaving 5 bases unmatched. This CDR3 has 14 residues. Germline CDR1 and CDR2: SQVTM and ANQGSEA. CDR3 sequence reads: CSAWTGASNQPQHF. The CDR3 nucleotides read TGCAGCGCGTGGACAGGGGCAAGCAATCAGCCCCAGCATTTT.

The gene calls are TRBV28 and TRBJ1-1, with 8 bases aligning to TRBD1. This CDR3 is 16 amino acids long. J lost 1 base, V lost 6 bases, and 10 bases had no gene match. Germline V gene data show CDR1 as MDHEN and CDR2 as SYDVKM. The CDR3 DNA sequence: TGTGCCAGCAGGACAGGGGAAGTCAAATGGAACACTGAAGCTTTCTTT. This encodes CASRTGEVKWNTEAFF.

V and J are TRBV5-1 and TRBJ1-1; D unclear. Germline V gene lookup returns CDR1 SGHRS and CDR2 YFSETQ. V shed 0 bases and J shed 13 bases, with 13 bases lying between them. The CDR3 totals 12 residues. The CDR3 loop is CASSLEGAGVFF. The CDR3 bases are TGCGCCAGCAGCTTGGAAGGCGCCGGGGTTTTCTTT.

This chain joins TRBV18 and TRBJ1-1; D uncertain. The length of the CDR3 is 15 residues. With 2 bases removed from V and 0 bases from J, the gap between germline ends came to 10 bases. Per germline, CDR1 KGHSH and CDR2 LQKENI. As DNA, the CDR3 is TGTGCCAGCTCACCAGGCGTTTCGGTGAACACTGAAGCTTTCTTT. Translation: CASSPGVSVNTEAFF.

The chain has TRBV19 and TRBJ1-2; D may be TRBD1 (6 bases). Trimming cost V 2 bases and J 0 bases, with 10 bases left between them. Germline loops: CDR1 LNHDA, CDR2 SQIVND (reference sequence). This CDR3 is 15 amino acids long. The CDR3 here is CASSIMDSSNYGYTF. CDR3 bases: TGTGCCAGTAGTATAATGGACAGCTCTAACTATGGCTACACCTTC.

This chain connects TRBV7-2 to TRBJ2-3, with a weak D call TRBD1 (5 bases). CDR1 SGHTA and CDR2 FQGNSA come from the germline V gene. V lost 0 bases to trimming and J lost 1 base, with 11 bases between them. This CDR3 spans 16 amino acids. The CDR3 nucleotides read TGTGCCAGCAGCTTAGCCCAGGGAAGAGGCACAGATACGCAGTATTTT. Translating it yields CASSLAQGRGTDTQYF. The whole variable domain, filled in from reference TRBV7-2 and TRBJ2-3, reads GAGVSQSPSNKVTEKGKDVELRCDPISGHTALYWYRQSLGQGLEFLIYFQGNSAPDKSGLPSDRFSAERTGGSVSTLTIQRTQQEDSAVYLCASSLAQGRGTDTQYFGPGTRLTVL.

V and J are TRBV19 and TRBJ1-1, with D possibly TRBD1 on 5 matching bases. The CDR3 covers 14 residues. The germline gives CDR1 LNHDA, CDR2 SQIVND (reference sequence). The ends were cut back, 3 bases at V and 4 bases at J, with 12 bases in the middle. This chain's CDR3 is CASSMGDGGTEAFF. CDR3 DNA sequence: TGTGCCAGTAGTATGGGGGATGGGGGCACTGAAGCTTTCTTT.

The V and J genes are TRBV4-1 and TRBJ1-3; weak D call: TRBD1 (5 bases). There are 15 residues in the CDR3. CDR1 is MGHRA, CDR2 YSYEKL, per germline. Deletions cut 3 bases from V and 4 bases from J, with 13 bases between. The CDR3 reads CASSHLQGSGNTIYF. The CDR3, as DNA: TGCGCCAGCAGCCACCTCCAGGGATCCGGAAACACCATATATTTT.

The chain is built from TRBV11-2 and TRBJ2-1, with D unclear. The germline V gene has CDR1 SGHAT and CDR2 FQNNGV. This CDR3 is 13 amino acids long. Trimming removed 7 bases at V and 2 bases at J, with 9 bases between. CDR3 bases: TGTGCCAGCACCGTACCACCCTACAATGAGCAGTTCTTC. Amino acids: CASTVPPYNEQFF.

J is TRBJ2-5 and V is TRBV7-9; D is unresolved. Germline assignment: CDR1 SEHNR and CDR2 FQNEAQ (reference sequence). The V and J ends lost 3 bases and 5 bases respectively, with 4 bases between them. This CDR3 comprises 11 residues. CDR3: CASSLDETQYF. For the CDR3, the DNA is TGTGCCAGCAGCTTGGATGAGACCCAGTACTTC. Variable domain in full (rest from reference TRBV7-9 and TRBJ2-5): DTGVSQNPRHKITKRGQNVTFRCDPISEHNRLYWYRQTLGQGPEFLTYFQNEAQLEKSRLLSDRFSAERPKGSFSTLEIQRTEQGDSAMYLCASSLDETQYFGPGTRLLVL.

This chain connects TRBV7-6 to TRBJ2-2; D gene ambiguous. The ends were cut back, 3 bases at V and 4 bases at J, with 9 bases in the middle. This CDR3 region has 14 residues. CDR1 is SGHVS, CDR2 FNYEAQ, per germline. CDR3 protein: CASSLSLATGELFF. The CDR3 DNA sequence: TGTGCCAGCAGCTTGTCCCTGGCCACCGGGGAGCTGTTTTTT.

The rearrangement links TRBV10-3 to TRBJ1-4; 7 bases align to TRBD1. Germline V gene lookup returns CDR1 ENHRY and CDR2 SYGVKD. Trimming at V came to 4 bases and at J to 6 bases, leaving 5 bases not matched to a gene. The CDR3 is 14 amino acids. CDR3 sequence: CAISGVRGDEKLFF. The DNA for the CDR3 is TGTGCCATCAGTGGGGTCAGGGGGGATGAAAAACTGTTTTTT.